Shown below are 15 T cell receptor beta chains from a single sample sequenced in a study of identical twins. TCRdb called the 5' RACE reads again in MiXCR, with one record for every CDR3 protein. Of some 790,000 distinct CDR3 sequences listed, over 15% are singletons. The data also belong to a second study, concerning T cells expressing NK-cell markers.

Input material: PBMCs. The receptors come from a woman aged 18-29 years in good health.

This clonotype was seen a handful of times. V is TRBV27 and J is TRBJ2-2, with 8 bases fitting TRBD2. The CDR3 extends over 15 amino acids. Germline V lookup: CDR1 MNHEY, CDR2 SMNVEV (reference sequence). V dropped 3 bases and J dropped 2; count of bases not matched to a gene: 2. CDR3 DNA sequence: TGTGCCAGCAGTTTGGGACTAGAAAACACCGGGGAGCTGTTTTTT. Its protein is CASSLGLENTGELFF.

The genes are TRBV12-3 or TRBV12-4 and TRBJ2-5; 7 positions agree with TRBD2. V lost 3 bases, J lost 5 bases, and 9 bases stayed unmatched. The CDR3 contains 15 residues. The CDR3 nucleotides are TGTGCCAGCAGTTTTCGCGGGACTAAGGTGGAGACCCAGTACTTC. This translates into CASSFRGTKVETQYF.

This clonotype was picked up a small number of times. The J gene is TRBJ2-3, the V gene TRBV20-1; 7 nucleotides line up with TRBD1. This CDR3 has 14 residues. Germline CDR1 and CDR2: DFQATT and SNEGSKA (reference sequence). The J segment lost 2 bases and the V segment lost 3 bases, leaving 5 bases of the junction unmatched. The CDR3 reads CSASLQGNTDTQYF. CDR3 sequence (DNA): TGCAGTGCTAGTCTACAGGGGAACACAGATACGCAGTATTTT.

This clonotype turned up a few times. The chain joins TRBV12-3 or TRBV12-4 to TRBJ2-1; 9 bases agree with TRBD2. The V segment lost 7 bases and the J segment 9 bases; nucleotides outside the gene matches: 13. CDR3 length: 15 residues. The chain's CDR3 is CASTEPGLALGEQFF. As DNA, the CDR3 is TGTGCCAGCACCGAACCGGGACTAGCTCTGGGTGAGCAGTTCTTC.

There are a few counts of this clonotype. The V and J genes are TRBV20-1 and TRBJ2-1; TRBD2 might be the D (6 bases). The length of the CDR3 is 12 residues. The germline V gene encodes CDR1 DFQATT and CDR2 SNEGSKA (reference sequence). Trimming shortened V by 1 base and J by 9 bases, and 10 bases separated the two germline ends. In DNA, the CDR3 is TGCAGTGCTAGAGGCGGGGATGGTGAGCAGTTCTTC. Protein product: CSARGGDGEQFF.

J is TRBJ2-2 and V is TRBV11-2, with a tentative D call TRBD1 (6 bases). The V gene's germline CDR1 is SGHAT and CDR2 FQNNGV. V lost 5 bases, J lost 7 bases, and 17 bases lay in between. This CDR3 spans 15 amino acids. CDR3 DNA: TGTGCCAGCAGCCACCCCGGTTCAGGGGACGGGGAGCTGTTTTTT. Translation: CASSHPGSGDGELFF.

This clonotype was found a few times. The chain links TRBV4-3 to TRBJ1-2; D is unclear. Germline lookup yields CDR1 LGHNA and CDR2 YSLEER. This CDR3 is built from 14 residues. Trimming stripped 6 bases from V and 2 bases from J, with 13 bases between. The CDR3 bases are TGCGCCAGCAGGAATGGTGCGTTCAACTATGGCTACACCTTC. Amino acid sequence: CASRNGAFNYGYTF.

This clonotype was seen many times. V is TRBV12-3 or TRBV12-4 and J is TRBJ2-1, with D tentatively TRBD2 (5 bases). Trimming took 7 bases from V and 3 from J, leaving 10 bases between them. The CDR3 sequence is 13 residues long. The CDR3 here is CASNLASYNEQFF. DNA for the CDR3: TGTGCCAGCAACCTAGCTAGCTACAATGAGCAGTTCTTC.

This clonotype was observed a handful of times. The CDR3 DNA follows: TGTGCCACCAGTGATTCGAAGAACTATCAGCCCCAGCATTTT. This translates into CATSDSKNYQPQHF. The chain has TRBV24-1 and TRBJ1-5; D unclear. This CDR3 has 14 amino acids. V lost 2 bases and J 5 bases, leaving 9 bases between the germline ends. Germline-derived CDR1 and CDR2 are KGHDR and SFDVKD.

This clonotype has a handful of counts. The chain combines TRBV9 with TRBJ2-7; 9 bases align to TRBD2. Trimming removed 0 bases from V and 4 bases from J; junction bases left unmatched: 5. There are 15 residues in the CDR3. Germline loops: CDR1 SGDLS, CDR2 YYNGEE. CDR3 sequence (DNA): TGTGCCAGCAGCGTAGGACCTAGCGGGGAGTACGAGCAGTACTTC. Translating gives CASSVGPSGEYEQYF.

This clonotype was counted only a few times. J is TRBJ2-5 and V is TRBV29-1, with 9 positions matching TRBD2. In germline, CDR1 is SQVTM, CDR2 ANQGSEA. Germline trimming cut 3 bases from V and 5 bases from J; bases unmatched to any gene: 7. This CDR3 comprises 14 residues. CDR3 loop: CSVESGGPAETQYF. The DNA of the CDR3 is TGCAGCGTTGAGAGCGGGGGGCCCGCGGAGACCCAGTACTTC.

This clonotype was detected a few times. V usage is TRBV2 and J usage is TRBJ2-7; D is unclear. This CDR3 contains 12 residues. Germline V CDR1 and CDR2: SNHLY, FYNNEI. Trimming took off 4 bases at V and 3 bases at J, with 7 bases between the two ends. In DNA, the CDR3 is TGTGCCAGCAGTGGACAACGCTACGAGCAGTACTTC. Translated: CASSGQRYEQYF.

The chain links TRBV20-1 to TRBJ2-7, with TRBD1 matching 7 bases. Germline assignment: CDR1 DFQATT and CDR2 SNEGSKA (reference sequence). Losses at the gene ends were 3 bases for V and 5 bases for J; bases not matched to a gene: 4. This CDR3 is 12 amino acids long. DNA of the CDR3: TGCAGTGCTAGGACAGGGCTGAACGAGCAGTACTTC. Its translation: CSARTGLNEQYF.

The chain joins TRBV29-1 to TRBJ2-1; tentatively, D is TRBD2 (6 bases). The germline V gene has CDR1 SQVTM and CDR2 ANQGSEA. This CDR3 has 15 residues. Trimming removed 6 bases from V and 9 bases from J, with 24 bases in between. As DNA, the CDR3 is TGCAGCGTAGCCCGACTAGTCGGGGTTGGCGGTGAGCAGTTCTTC. Protein: CSVARLVGVGGEQFF.

This chain uses TRBV3-1 with TRBJ2-5; D gene unclear. Germline CDR1 reads LGHDT; CDR2 reads YNNKEL (reference sequence). Trimming removed 0 bases from V and 1 base from J, with 12 bases in between. The length of the CDR3 is 16 residues. CDR3 loop: CASSQESSRSQETQYF. The CDR3 DNA sequence: TGTGCCAGCAGCCAAGAGTCCAGCCGGAGCCAAGAGACCCAGTACTTC.